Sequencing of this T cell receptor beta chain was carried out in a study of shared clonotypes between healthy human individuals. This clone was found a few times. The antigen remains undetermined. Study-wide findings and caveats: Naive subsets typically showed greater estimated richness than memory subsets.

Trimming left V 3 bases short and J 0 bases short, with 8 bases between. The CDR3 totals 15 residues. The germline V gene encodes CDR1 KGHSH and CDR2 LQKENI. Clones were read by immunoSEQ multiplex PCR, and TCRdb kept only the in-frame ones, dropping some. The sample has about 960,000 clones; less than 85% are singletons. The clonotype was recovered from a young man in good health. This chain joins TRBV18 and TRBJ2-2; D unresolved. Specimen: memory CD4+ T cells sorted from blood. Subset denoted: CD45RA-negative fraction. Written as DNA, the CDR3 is TGTGCCAGCTCACCCGGGTCGACGAACACCGGGGAGCTGTTTTTT. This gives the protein CASSPGSTNTGELFF.